Listed here are 19 T cell receptor beta chains from one sample, sequenced in a study of PD-L1 blockade in urothelial cancer. Method: immunoSEQ multiplex PCR; TCRdb's copy keeps in-frame clones and lacks some. The table records about 44,000 clones, roughly four fifths of them present only once. The sample consisted of PBMCs, taken around atezolizumab (anti-PD-L1) treatment. These receptors came from a man in his 70s with urothelial cancer.

V gene TRBV5-1 combines with J gene TRBJ1-2; TRBD1 aligns across 11 bases. Trimming removed 4 bases from V and 7 bases from J; junction bases left unmatched: 12. The germline gives CDR1 SGHRS, CDR2 YFSETQ. The CDR3 is 16 residues long. DNA for the CDR3: TGCGCCAGCAGCCAGACACCCGGGACAGGGGGTGGTGGCTACACCTTC. It encodes CASSQTPGTGGGGYTF.

This clone was recorded a few times. The chain joins TRBV6-5 to TRBJ1-1, with unresolved D. CDR1 and CDR2 from the germline V gene are MNHEY and SVGAGI. V dropped 5 bases and J dropped 11 bases, with 18 bases sitting between them. This CDR3 spans 13 amino acids. CDR3 nucleotides: TGTGCCAGCAGTCTTGACAACCTTGGGTTGGCTTTCTTT. Protein sequence: CASSLDNLGLAFF.

The chain combines TRBV19 with TRBJ2-1, with TRBD2 matching over 10 bases. Germline V lookup: CDR1 LNHDA, CDR2 SQIVND (reference sequence). V lost 2 bases to trimming and J lost 7 bases; unmatched junction nucleotides: 5. The CDR3 extends over 15 amino acids. CDR3 sequence reads: CASSIKLAGWNEQFF. CDR3 in DNA: TGTGCCAGTAGTATAAAACTAGCGGGGTGGAATGAGCAGTTCTTC.

The chain joins TRBV5-1 to TRBJ1-1; 7 nucleotides align to TRBD1. Germline V gene sequence: CDR1 SGHRS, CDR2 YFSETQ. This CDR3 is 16 amino acids long. V dropped 4 bases and J dropped 2; count of bases not matched to a gene: 11. This CDR3 reads CASSPRTGAGNTEAFF. The CDR3, as DNA: TGCGCCAGCAGCCCTAGGACAGGAGCGGGTAACACTGAAGCTTTCTTT.

The chain employs TRBV7-2 and TRBJ1-2, with D unclear. V lost 4 bases to trimming and J lost 4 bases, with 13 bases between them. This CDR3 region has 14 residues. Germline V gives CDR1 SGHTA, CDR2 FQGNSA. The chain's CDR3 is CASSSQATVYGYTF. CDR3 nucleotides: TGTGCCAGCAGCTCTCAGGCCACCGTCTATGGCTACACCTTC.

The chain carries TRBV27 and TRBJ2-3, with TRBD2 matching over 8 bases. The V and J ends lost 7 bases and 2 bases, in that order; junction bases with no gene match: 17. Germline V gene data show CDR1 as MNHEY and CDR2 as SMNVEV (reference sequence). CDR3 length: 18 amino acids. The CDR3 region has the DNA TGTGCCAGCATCCAATCGGCCCGGCTAGCGGGTTTCACAGATACGCAGTATTTT. Residues: CASIQSARLAGFTDTQYF.

This chain uses TRBV14 with TRBJ1-2; 7 nucleotides line up with TRBD1. Germline trimming cut 2 bases from V and 4 bases from J; bases unmatched to any gene: 10. The V gene's germline CDR1 is SGHDN and CDR2 FVKESK. The CDR3 covers 16 residues. For the CDR3, the DNA is TGTGCCAGCAGCCAATACGACAGGGACGGATTCTATGGCTACACCTTC. Protein product: CASSQYDRDGFYGYTF.

This clone appeared a few times. The genes are TRBV19 and TRBJ2-5, with 8 bases fitting TRBD2. Per the germline V gene, CDR1 is LNHDA and CDR2 is SQIVND (reference sequence). V lost 5 bases and J lost 0; bases outside the gene matches: 8. This CDR3 comprises 16 residues. The CDR3 loop reads CASSPTTGGYQETQYF. As DNA, the CDR3 is TGTGCCAGTAGTCCCACGACGGGAGGGTACCAAGAGACCCAGTACTTC.

The chain uses TRBV11-2 and TRBJ2-5, with 7 bases aligning to TRBD1. This CDR3 spans 16 amino acids. The germline V gene has CDR1 SGHAT and CDR2 FQNNGV. Germline trimming cut 5 bases from V and 1 base from J; bases unmatched to any gene: 10. The CDR3 here is CASSNYRGLSQETQYF. CDR3 coding DNA: TGTGCCAGCAGCAATTACAGGGGTTTGAGCCAAGAGACCCAGTACTTC.

This rearrangement joins TRBV18 to TRBJ2-2; 8 bases align to TRBD1. In germline, CDR1 is KGHSH, CDR2 LQKENI. Trimming took 3 bases from V and 5 from J; bases not matched to a gene: 2. The CDR3 totals 14 residues. The CDR3 DNA is TGTGCCAGCTCACCCCGACAGGGGACCGGGGAGCTGTTTTTT. This gives the protein CASSPRQGTGELFF.

This chain joins TRBV6-6 and TRBJ1-1; 8 positions agree with TRBD1. V lost 2 bases to trimming and J lost 1 base; unmatched junction nucleotides: 0. CDR3 length: 14 residues. The germline V gene has CDR1 MNHNY and CDR2 SVGAGI (reference sequence). CDR3 protein: CASSYGQGNTEAFF. For the CDR3, the DNA is TGTGCCAGCAGTTACGGACAGGGGAACACTGAAGCTTTCTTT.

This clone was seen more than once but under ten times. The rearrangement uses TRBV28 and TRBJ1-3; 7 bases line up with TRBD1. This CDR3 is built from 16 residues. Germline V gene lookup returns CDR1 MDHEN and CDR2 SYDVKM. The V and J ends lost 6 bases and 0 bases, in that order; junction bases with no gene match: 8. The CDR3 nucleotides read TGTGCCAGCAGCGTTTCGACAGGGTACTCTGGAAACACCATATATTTT. Translation gives CASSVSTGYSGNTIYF.

CDR3 region: CAWSADRVLNEKLFF. CDR3 in DNA: TGTGCCTGGAGTGCTGACAGGGTATTAAATGAAAAACTGTTTTTT. The V call is TRBV30, the J call TRBJ1-4, with TRBD1 matching over 7 bases. Trimming took 1 base from V and 5 from J; bases not matched to a gene: 7. Germline loops: CDR1 GTSNPN, CDR2 SVGIG (reference sequence). This CDR3 has 15 residues. The whole variable domain, filled in from reference TRBV30 and TRBJ1-4, reads SQTIHQWPATLVQPVGSPLSLECTVEGTSNPNLYWYRQAAGRGLQLLFYSVGIGQISSEVPQNLSASRPQDRQFILSSKKLLLSDSGFYLCAWSADRVLNEKLFFGSGTQLSVL.

V is TRBV7-2 and J is TRBJ2-2, with TRBD1 identical over 7 bases. V dropped 5 bases and J dropped 1; count of bases not matched to a gene: 7. This CDR3 has 16 residues. Germline CDR1 reads SGHTA; CDR2 reads FQGNSA. CDR3 coding DNA: TGTGCCAGCAGCCTCCGCAGGACAGGGAACACCGGGGAGCTGTTTTTT. Translated: CASSLRRTGNTGELFF.

V is TRBV18 and J is TRBJ1-1; no clear D. In germline, CDR1 is KGHSH, CDR2 LQKENI. This CDR3 has 13 residues. Trimming removed 3 bases from V and 3 bases from J, with 8 bases in between. This CDR3 reads CASSPVQDTEAFF. For the CDR3, the DNA is TGTGCCAGCTCACCCGTTCAGGACACTGAAGCTTTCTTT. Based on the CDR3 plus reference TRBV18 and TRBJ1-1, the full variable domain is NAGVMQNPRHLVRRRGQEARLRCSPMKGHSHVYWYRQLPEEGLKFMVYLQKENIIDESGMPKERFSAEFPKEGPSILRIQQVVRGDSAAYFCASSPVQDTEAFFGQGTRLTVV.

The V call is TRBV5-1, the J call TRBJ1-2; TRBD1 might be the D (5 bases). CDR3 length: 16 amino acids. Trimming cost V 3 bases and J 6 bases, with 21 bases left between them. CDR1 is SGHRS, CDR2 YFSETQ, per germline. CDR3 sequence: CASSSEGRGTPDGYTF. In DNA, the CDR3 is TGCGCCAGCAGCTCCGAGGGGCGGGGGACGCCGGATGGCTACACCTTC.

The DNA for the CDR3 is TGTGCCAGCAGCGTTACAGGGGGGAACACTGAAGCTTTCTTT. Amino acid sequence: CASSVTGGNTEAFF. V usage is TRBV9 and J usage is TRBJ1-1; TRBD1 agrees at 8 bases. The junction had 1 base not matched to a gene; V was cut back by 2 bases and J by 1 base. Germline CDR1 SGDLS, CDR2 YYNGEE. This CDR3 contains 14 residues.

CDR3 residues: CSVVLAGGTDTQYF. The CDR3 nucleotides read TGCAGCGTTGTTTTGGCGGGAGGGACAGATACGCAGTATTTT. V gene TRBV29-1 combines with J gene TRBJ2-3, with TRBD2 matching 9 bases. The CDR3 totals 14 residues. Germline-derived CDR1 and CDR2 are SQVTM and ANQGSEA. The V and J ends lost 4 bases and 3 bases, in that order; junction bases with no gene match: 5.

The sample holds one count of this clone. The chain is built from TRBV19 and TRBJ1-1; possibly TRBD1 for D (6 bases). Germline V gene sequence: CDR1 LNHDA, CDR2 SQIVND (reference sequence). This CDR3 contains 13 residues. Trimming cost V 3 bases and J 14 bases, with 19 bases left between them. The CDR3 nucleotides are TGTGCCAGTAGTATCCCGGGGACATGGCGGGCCTTCTTT. This translates into CASSIPGTWRAFF.